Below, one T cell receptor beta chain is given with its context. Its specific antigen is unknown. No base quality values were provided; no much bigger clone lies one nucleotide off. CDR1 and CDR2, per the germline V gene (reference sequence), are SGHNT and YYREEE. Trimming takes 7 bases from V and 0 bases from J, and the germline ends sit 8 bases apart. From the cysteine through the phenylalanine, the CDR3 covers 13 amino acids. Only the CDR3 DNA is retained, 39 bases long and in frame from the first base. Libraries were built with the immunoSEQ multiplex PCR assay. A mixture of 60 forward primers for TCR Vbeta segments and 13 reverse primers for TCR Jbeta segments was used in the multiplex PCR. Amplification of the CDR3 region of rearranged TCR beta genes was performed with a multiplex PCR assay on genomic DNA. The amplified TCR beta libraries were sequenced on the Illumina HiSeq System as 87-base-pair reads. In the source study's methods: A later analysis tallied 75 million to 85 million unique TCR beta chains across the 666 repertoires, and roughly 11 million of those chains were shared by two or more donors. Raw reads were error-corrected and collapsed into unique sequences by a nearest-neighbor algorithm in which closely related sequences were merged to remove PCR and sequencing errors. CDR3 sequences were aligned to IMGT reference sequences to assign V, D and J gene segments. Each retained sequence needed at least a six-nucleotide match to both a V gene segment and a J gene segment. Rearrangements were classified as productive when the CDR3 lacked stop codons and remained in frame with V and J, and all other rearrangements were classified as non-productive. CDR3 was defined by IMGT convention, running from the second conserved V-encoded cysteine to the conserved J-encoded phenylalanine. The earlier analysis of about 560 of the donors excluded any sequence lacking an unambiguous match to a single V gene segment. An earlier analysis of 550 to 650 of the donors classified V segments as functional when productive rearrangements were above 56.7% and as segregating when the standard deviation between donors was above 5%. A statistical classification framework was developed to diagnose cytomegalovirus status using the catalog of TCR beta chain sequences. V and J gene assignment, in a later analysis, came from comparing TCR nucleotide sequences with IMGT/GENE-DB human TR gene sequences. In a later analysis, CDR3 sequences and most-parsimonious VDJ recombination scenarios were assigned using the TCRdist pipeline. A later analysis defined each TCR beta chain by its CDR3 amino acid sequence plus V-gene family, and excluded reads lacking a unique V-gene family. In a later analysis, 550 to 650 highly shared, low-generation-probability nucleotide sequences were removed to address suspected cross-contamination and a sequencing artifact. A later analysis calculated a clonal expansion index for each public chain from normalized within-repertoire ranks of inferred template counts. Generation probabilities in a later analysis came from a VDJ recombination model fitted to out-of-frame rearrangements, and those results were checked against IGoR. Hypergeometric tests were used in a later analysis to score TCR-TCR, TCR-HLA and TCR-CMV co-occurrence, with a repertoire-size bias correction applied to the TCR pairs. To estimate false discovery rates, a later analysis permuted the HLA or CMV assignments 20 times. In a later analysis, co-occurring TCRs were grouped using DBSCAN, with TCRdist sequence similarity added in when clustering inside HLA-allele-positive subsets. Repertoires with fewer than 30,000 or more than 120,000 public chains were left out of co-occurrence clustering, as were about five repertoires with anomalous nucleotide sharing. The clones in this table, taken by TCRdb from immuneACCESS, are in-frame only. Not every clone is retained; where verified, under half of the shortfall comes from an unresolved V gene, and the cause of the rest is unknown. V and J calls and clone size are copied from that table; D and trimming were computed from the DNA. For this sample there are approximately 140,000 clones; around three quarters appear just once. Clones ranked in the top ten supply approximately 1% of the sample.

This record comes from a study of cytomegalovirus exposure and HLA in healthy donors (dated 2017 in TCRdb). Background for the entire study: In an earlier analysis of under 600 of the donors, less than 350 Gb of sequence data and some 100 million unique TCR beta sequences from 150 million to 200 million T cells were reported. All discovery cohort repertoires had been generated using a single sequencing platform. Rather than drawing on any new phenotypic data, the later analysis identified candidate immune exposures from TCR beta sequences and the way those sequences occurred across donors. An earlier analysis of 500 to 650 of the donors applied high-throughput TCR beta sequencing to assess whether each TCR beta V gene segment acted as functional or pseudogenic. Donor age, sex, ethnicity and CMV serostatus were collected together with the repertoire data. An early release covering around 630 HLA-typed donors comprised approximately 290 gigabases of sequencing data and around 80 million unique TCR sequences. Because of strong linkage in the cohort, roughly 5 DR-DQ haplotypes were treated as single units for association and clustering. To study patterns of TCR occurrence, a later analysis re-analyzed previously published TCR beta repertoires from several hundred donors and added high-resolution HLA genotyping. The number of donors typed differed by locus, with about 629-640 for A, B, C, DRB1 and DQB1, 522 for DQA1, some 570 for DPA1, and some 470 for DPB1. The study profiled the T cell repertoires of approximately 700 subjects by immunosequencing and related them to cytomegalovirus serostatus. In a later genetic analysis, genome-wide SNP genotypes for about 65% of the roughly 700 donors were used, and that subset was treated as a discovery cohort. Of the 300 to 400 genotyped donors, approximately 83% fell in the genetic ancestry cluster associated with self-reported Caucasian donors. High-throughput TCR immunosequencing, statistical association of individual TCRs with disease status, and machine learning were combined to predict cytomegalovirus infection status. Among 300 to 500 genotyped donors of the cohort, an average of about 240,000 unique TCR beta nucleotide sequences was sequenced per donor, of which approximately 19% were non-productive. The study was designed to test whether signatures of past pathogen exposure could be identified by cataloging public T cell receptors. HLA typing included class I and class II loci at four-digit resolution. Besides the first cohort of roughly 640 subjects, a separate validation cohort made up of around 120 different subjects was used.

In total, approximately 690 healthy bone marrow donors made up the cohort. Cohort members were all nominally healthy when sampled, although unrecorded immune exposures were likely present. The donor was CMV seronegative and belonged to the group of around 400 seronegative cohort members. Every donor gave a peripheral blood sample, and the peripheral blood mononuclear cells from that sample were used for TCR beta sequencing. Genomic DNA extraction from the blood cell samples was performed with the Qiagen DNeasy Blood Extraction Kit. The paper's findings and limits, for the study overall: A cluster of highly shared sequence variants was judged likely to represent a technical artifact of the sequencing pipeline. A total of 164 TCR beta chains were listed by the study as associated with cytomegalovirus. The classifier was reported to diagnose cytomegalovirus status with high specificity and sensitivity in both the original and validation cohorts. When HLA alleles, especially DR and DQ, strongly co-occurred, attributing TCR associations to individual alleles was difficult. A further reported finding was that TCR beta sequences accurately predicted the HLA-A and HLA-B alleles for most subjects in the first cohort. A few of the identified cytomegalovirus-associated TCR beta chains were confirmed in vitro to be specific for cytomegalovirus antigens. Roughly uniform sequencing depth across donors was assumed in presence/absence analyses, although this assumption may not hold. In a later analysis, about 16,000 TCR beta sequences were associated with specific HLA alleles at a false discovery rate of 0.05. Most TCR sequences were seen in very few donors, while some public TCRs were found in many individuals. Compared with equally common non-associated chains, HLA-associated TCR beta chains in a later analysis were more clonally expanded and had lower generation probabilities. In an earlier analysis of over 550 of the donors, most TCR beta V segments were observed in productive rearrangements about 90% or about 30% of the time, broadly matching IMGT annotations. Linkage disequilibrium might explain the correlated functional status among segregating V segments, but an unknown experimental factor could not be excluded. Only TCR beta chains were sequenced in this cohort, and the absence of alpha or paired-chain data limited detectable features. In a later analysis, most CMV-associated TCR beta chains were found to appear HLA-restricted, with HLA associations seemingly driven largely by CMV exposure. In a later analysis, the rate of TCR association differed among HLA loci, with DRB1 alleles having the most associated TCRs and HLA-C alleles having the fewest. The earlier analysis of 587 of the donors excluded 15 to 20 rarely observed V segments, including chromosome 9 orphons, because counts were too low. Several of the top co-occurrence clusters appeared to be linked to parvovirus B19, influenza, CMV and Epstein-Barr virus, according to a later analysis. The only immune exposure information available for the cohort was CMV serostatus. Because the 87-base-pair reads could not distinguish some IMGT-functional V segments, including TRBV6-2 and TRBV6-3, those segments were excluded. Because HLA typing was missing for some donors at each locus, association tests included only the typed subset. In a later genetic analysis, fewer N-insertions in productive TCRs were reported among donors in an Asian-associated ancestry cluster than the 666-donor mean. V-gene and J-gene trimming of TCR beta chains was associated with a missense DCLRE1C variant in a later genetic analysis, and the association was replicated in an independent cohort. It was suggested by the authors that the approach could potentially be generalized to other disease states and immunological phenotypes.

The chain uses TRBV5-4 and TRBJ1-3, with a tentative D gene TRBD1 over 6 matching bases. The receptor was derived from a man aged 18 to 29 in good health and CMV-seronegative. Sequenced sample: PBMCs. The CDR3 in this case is CASQGGSGNTIYF. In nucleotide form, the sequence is TGTGCCAGCCAAGGGGGCTCTGGAAACACCATATATTTT. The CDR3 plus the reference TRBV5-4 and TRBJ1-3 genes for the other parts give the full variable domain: ETGVTQSPTHLIKTRGQQVTLRCSSQSGHNTVSWYQQALGQGPQFIFQYYREEENGRGNFPPRFSGLQFPNYSSELNVNALELDDSALYLCASQGGSGNTIYFGEGSWLTVV.